The T cell receptor beta chain described here comes from a study of relationships among human T cell subsets (dated by TCRdb to the early 2010s). In terms of the full investigation: Eight distinct blood T cell populations were sequenced: pan T, CD8 cytotoxic, regulatory, Th1, Th2, naive plus transitional, activated and memory cells. Broader findings and caveats from the paper: Substantial CDR3 sharing among Th1, Th2 and regulatory T cells was interpreted as suggesting stochastic cell fate choices. No statistically significant differences in V, D and J usage, CDR3 length or N-nucleotide additions were observed among the seven subsets. T cell counts went unrecorded for a couple of pan T samples, which were processed alongside pan B cells. While more than 55% of CD8+ cytotoxic sequences came from clones with more than 100 reads, the regulatory and Th2 subsets had few clones of that kind. A CD4+CD8+ double-positive population could not be ruled out by the bead-based sorting.

In the case of this clonotype: Its binding antigen is unknown. Base qualities are not at hand, and no much larger clone is one base apart.

The library was generated by multiplex PCR. Sequenced on a 454 GS FLX. TCR alpha and beta CDR3 regions were amplified from mRNA by semiquantitative ARM-PCR. ARM-PCR used tagged nested gene-specific primers, after which communal superprimers carried out exponential amplification. Before the second amplification round was performed on first-round PCR products, the nested primers were removed by exonuclease. Sequencing of the amplicons was performed on the 454 platform, which allows millions of DNA fragments to be sequenced rapidly without cloning bias. A read mappable to both V and J germline segments was defined as an effective read. Per the original workflow: Reads were assigned to germline V, D and J segments with IRmap, which uses pyromap, a Smith-Waterman modification adapted to 454 sequencing errors. D-beta assignments were filtered with cutoffs set at the 99th percentile of alignment scores obtained from simulated random sequences. CDR3 was defined as the amino acids lying between the conserved V-segment Y[YFLI]C motif and the J-segment [FW]GXGT motif. Repertoire diversity was estimated with a compound Poisson process model previously applied to large-scale EST data. A procedure for detecting cross-contamination was applied so that sample contamination could be argued against as the origin of shared CDR3s. TCRdb trimmed the raw reads at Q25, called clones with MiXCR and kept productive beta chains. Each entry merges the rows of one CDR3 protein and shows their most common DNA and genes. TCRdb, not the original authors, processed these V and J calls. The sample profile shows roughly 2,800 distinct CDR3 sequences; approximately 82% of them were found once. Of the sample, 17% falls within the top ten clones.

Miltenyi superparamagnetic beads coated with subset-specific monoclonal antibodies were used for isolation of the T cell subsets. Every T cell population came from peripheral blood. Mononuclear cells were obtained from whole blood by Ficoll separation, and monocytes were then depleted with anti-CD14 microbeads. Right after isolation, the cell populations were resuspended in RNAprotect reagent. In general terms, the pan T sample was made up of CD3+ T cells. CDR1 and CDR2 were assigned from the germline V gene as MDHEN and SYDVKM. Including the terminal cysteine and phenylalanine, the CDR3 comprises 13 residues. Just CDR3 DNA is preserved here, 39 bases in frame from base 1. Trimming removed 5 bases from V and 7 bases from J, leaving 12 bases between the germline ends.

The receptor was isolated from a man in his forties or fifties in good health. Sequenced: total T cells sorted from blood. The cell subset or site label, as the study defines it: CD3+ T cells in general. The V and J segments used are TRBV28 and TRBJ2-1; the D call could be TRBD1 or TRBD2, with each sharing 5 bases. The DNA sequence follows: TGTGCCAGCAGTCCTGGGGGAAGGAATGAGCAGTTCTTC. Translated, this gives CASSPGGRNEQFF.